The 23 T cell receptor beta chains below all came from one sample that was sequenced in a study of early T cells in non-severe SARS-CoV-2 infection. TCRdb re-called the 5' RACE reads with MiXCR, one entry per CDR3 protein. The sample yields about 83,000 distinct CDR3 sequences, about 9.4% seen once. The specimen was whole blood, collected at baseline. The receptor set was obtained from an adult who was a healthcare worker with PCR-confirmed SARS-CoV-2 infection or an uninfected control (not recorded which).

V usage is TRBV5-1 and J usage is TRBJ2-5, with D perhaps being TRBD1 or TRBD2 (6 bases each). Looked up from germline, CDR1 is SGHRS and CDR2 is YFSETQ. Trimming took 0 bases from V and 5 from J, leaving 17 bases between them. CDR3 length equals 16 residues. In nucleotides, the CDR3 is TGCGCCAGCAGCTTGGATGGTTCGGGGGCTGGGGAGACCCAGTACTTC. Its protein is CASSLDGSGAGETQYF. Filled out from reference TRBV5-1 and TRBJ2-5, the complete variable domain reads KAGVTQTPRYLIKTRGQQVTLSCSPISGHRSVSWYQQTPGQGLQFLFEYFSETQRNKGNFPGRFSGRQFSNSRSEMNVSTLELGDSALYLCASSLDGSGAGETQYFGPGTRLLVL.

Many counts were recorded for this clonotype. V gene TRBV12-3 or TRBV12-4 combines with J gene TRBJ1-1, with TRBD1 as a possible D gene (6 bases). The CDR3 totals 12 residues. The ends were cut back, 8 bases at V and 2 bases at J, with 9 bases in the middle. CDR3 nucleotides: TGTGCCAGCCGACAGGTCAACACTGAAGCTTTCTTT. Translation gives CASRQVNTEAFF.

This clonotype was counted at least ten times. The chain uses TRBV7-9 and TRBJ2-7, with 9 bases lining up with TRBD2. Trimming removed 7 bases from V and 6 bases from J; junction bases left unmatched: 7. CDR1 and CDR2 (germline): SEHNR, FQNEAQ (reference sequence). The CDR3 is 13 residues long. CDR3 region: CASTGLAIIEQYF. The CDR3 bases are TGTGCCAGCACCGGACTAGCGATCATCGAGCAGTACTTC.

This clonotype was detected only a few times. V is TRBV5-1 and J is TRBJ2-5; a weak D match, TRBD1 (5 bases). Trimming left V 5 bases short and J 2 bases short, with 13 bases between. The CDR3 consists of 14 residues. The germline CDR1 and CDR2 sequences are SGHRS and YFSETQ. CDR3 protein: CASSGAGLQETQYF. As DNA, the CDR3 is TGCGCCAGCAGTGGGGCAGGGCTACAAGAGACCCAGTACTTC. Full variable domain (rest looked up from reference TRBV5-1 and TRBJ2-5): KAGVTQTPRYLIKTRGQQVTLSCSPISGHRSVSWYQQTPGQGLQFLFEYFSETQRNKGNFPGRFSGRQFSNSRSEMNVSTLELGDSALYLCASSGAGLQETQYFGPGTRLLVL.

V usage is TRBV2 and J usage is TRBJ2-7; the D is unclear. Germline V gives CDR1 SNHLY, CDR2 FYNNEI. The CDR3 is 13 amino acids. Between the trimmed V and J ends, which lost 7 bases and 0 bases, there was a span of 10 bases. CDR3 sequence: CASNSRYSYEQYF. The DNA of the CDR3 is TGTGCCAGCAATAGCAGATACTCCTACGAGCAGTACTTC. Full variable domain (rest looked up from reference TRBV2 and TRBJ2-7): EPEVTQTPSHQVTQMGQEVILRCVPISNHLYFYWYRQILGQKVEFLVSFYNNEISEKSEIFDDQFSVERPDGSNFTLKIRSTKLEDSAMYFCASNSRYSYEQYFGPGTRLTVT.

This clonotype was counted ten times or more. The chain combines TRBV11-2 with TRBJ2-7, with D tentatively TRBD1 (6 bases). The CDR3 length is 12 residues. Germline assignment: CDR1 SGHAT and CDR2 FQNNGV. V lost 4 bases and J 4 bases, leaving 8 bases between the germline ends. The DNA for the CDR3 is TGTGCCAGCAGCTCTACAGGGTACGAGCAGTACTTC. It is translated as CASSSTGYEQYF.

This clonotype was detected a few times. The CDR3 protein is CASSKIAGGPSMEQFF. The CDR3 DNA is TGTGCCAGCAGCAAAATAGCGGGAGGGCCAAGTATGGAGCAGTTCTTC. The J gene is TRBJ2-1, the V gene TRBV13; 11 nucleotides match TRBD2. The CDR3 consists of 16 residues. Losses at the gene ends were 5 bases for V and 10 bases for J; bases not matched to a gene: 13. Germline CDR1 PRHDT, CDR2 FYEKMQ (reference sequence).

This clonotype was seen at least ten times. The V call is TRBV27, the J call TRBJ1-1; the match to TRBD1 covers 8 bases. Germline V lookup: CDR1 MNHEY, CDR2 SMNVEV (reference sequence). J lost 6 bases, V lost 4 bases, and 7 bases had no gene match. CDR3 size: 14 residues. The CDR3 sequence is CASSSAGGLPEAFF. The CDR3 DNA reads TGTGCCAGCAGTTCCGCAGGGGGCCTTCCTGAAGCTTTCTTT.

Many counts were recorded for this clonotype. The V call is TRBV20-1, the J call TRBJ2-7, with D perhaps matching TRBD1 or TRBD2 (6 bases each). This CDR3 comprises 13 residues. Trimming left V 6 bases short and J 3 bases short, with 15 bases between. The V gene's germline CDR1 is DFQATT and CDR2 SNEGSKA (reference sequence). For the CDR3, the DNA is TGCAGTGCGGAGGGCAGGGGACACTACGAGCAGTACTTC. Amino acid sequence: CSAEGRGHYEQYF.

This clonotype was seen repeatedly, ten times or more. CDR3 in DNA: TGTGCCAGCAGACGCATGGGGGGGGAAGCTTTCTTT. Protein product: CASRRMGGEAFF. The chain carries TRBV12-3 or TRBV12-4 and TRBJ1-1, with a possible D match to TRBD1 (5 bases). The CDR3 spans 12 residues. Trimming stripped 6 bases from V and 8 bases from J, with 13 bases between.

This clonotype was counted at least ten times. The chain links TRBV24-1 to TRBJ2-1; 9 bases align to TRBD1. Per germline, CDR1 KGHDR and CDR2 SFDVKD. V lost 3 bases and J lost 6; bases outside the gene matches: 8. The CDR3 contains 16 residues. CDR3 bases: TGTGCCACCAGTGATCCCCGACAGGGGGATGTCAATGAGCAGTTCTTC. It codes for CATSDPRQGDVNEQFF.

V gene TRBV27 combines with J gene TRBJ2-1, with a weak D call TRBD1 (5 bases). This CDR3 is 15 amino acids long. The germline V and J ends were trimmed by 2 bases and 1 base, with 9 bases remaining between them. Germline loops: CDR1 MNHEY, CDR2 SMNVEV (reference sequence). CDR3 sequence: CASSLRRVSYNEQFF. As DNA, the CDR3 is TGTGCCAGCAGTTTACGCAGGGTGTCCTACAATGAGCAGTTCTTC.

The chain employs TRBV5-1 and TRBJ1-5; D not certain. Trimming left V 0 bases short and J 6 bases short, with 13 bases between. The CDR3 extends over 15 amino acids. The V gene's germline CDR1 is SGHRS and CDR2 YFSETQ. CDR3 in DNA: TGCGCCAGCAGCTTGGACGGAATGATGGCTCAGCCCCAGCATTTT. As protein: CASSLDGMMAQPQHF.

V is TRBV3-1 and J is TRBJ1-2, with no clear D. The germline CDR1 and CDR2 sequences are LGHDT and YNNKEL (reference sequence). This CDR3 is 14 amino acids long. Trimming cost V 5 bases and J 4 bases, with 14 bases left between them. Written as DNA, the CDR3 is TGTGCCAGCAGCGAACGAGACACAGCCTATGGCTACACCTTC. Its translation is CASSERDTAYGYTF.

The CDR3 region is CASSLSSGNTEAFF. The CDR3 nucleotides are TGTGCCAGCAGCTTAAGTTCGGGGAACACTGAAGCTTTCTTT. V usage is TRBV7-3 and J usage is TRBJ1-1; no clear D gene. Looked up from germline, CDR1 is SGHTA and CDR2 is FQGTGA. The CDR3 is made up of 14 amino acids. Trimming stripped 1 base from V and 1 base from J, with 7 bases between.

This clonotype came up many times. The V and J genes are TRBV4-1 and TRBJ2-1; TRBD2 aligns across 7 bases. The CDR3 is 13 residues long. The germline CDR1 and CDR2 sequences are MGHRA and YSYEKL. The ends lost 4 bases at V and 14 bases at J; junction bases unmatched: 11. In nucleotides, the CDR3 is TGCGCCAGCAGCCTAAAGAAAGTGGGGGGGGAGTTCTTC. This codes for CASSLKKVGGEFF.

This clonotype showed up many times. The chain recombines TRBV7-8 with TRBJ2-1, with D perhaps being TRBD1 or TRBD2 (6 bases each). Trimming stripped 5 bases from V and 4 bases from J, with 15 bases between. CDR3 length: 15 amino acids. Per the germline V gene, CDR1 is SGHVS and CDR2 is FQNEAQ. CDR3 sequence (DNA): TGTGCCAGCAGCCCCCGAACAGGGAGGTACAATGAGCAGTTCTTC. It yields the protein CASSPRTGRYNEQFF.

In this sample, this clonotype turned up a few times. The rearrangement joins TRBV20-1 to TRBJ2-7, with TRBD1 matching 9 bases. CDR3 length: 13 amino acids. V gave up 5 bases and J gave up 2 bases; unmatched junction bases: 4. The germline V gene encodes CDR1 DFQATT and CDR2 SNEGSKA (reference sequence). In nucleotides, the CDR3 is TGCAGTGCTGGGACAGGGAGGGCCTACGAGCAGTACTTC. This codes for CSAGTGRAYEQYF.

V is TRBV7-2 and J is TRBJ2-7, with TRBD2 matching 8 bases. CDR3 length: 15 residues. Germline CDR1 reads SGHTA; CDR2 reads FQGNSA. V was pared by 5 bases and J by 2 bases, with 8 bases of the junction left unmatched. CDR3 DNA: TGTGCCAGCAGCGCCACTAGCGGAAGAGCCTACGAGCAGTACTTC. Translating gives CASSATSGRAYEQYF.

This clonotype was found many times. The rearrangement links TRBV27 to TRBJ2-1, with 7 bases aligning to TRBD2. The CDR3 totals 12 residues. After removal of 8 bases from V and 2 bases from J, the junction contained 0 bases not matched to a gene. The germline CDR1 and CDR2 sequences are MNHEY and SMNVEV (reference sequence). The CDR3 loop is CASGRAYNEQFF. CDR3 nucleotide sequence: TGTGCCAGCGGGAGGGCCTACAATGAGCAGTTCTTC.

This rearrangement joins TRBV10-1 to TRBJ2-2, with 8 positions matching TRBD2. The germline V gene encodes CDR1 WNHNN and CDR2 SYGVQD (reference sequence). The CDR3 runs 18 residues. V shed 7 bases, J shed 0 bases, and the junction held 13 bases outside the gene matches. DNA of the CDR3: TGCGCCAGCATGGGAGAGCGCCTAGCGGGTCCGAACACCGGGGAGCTGTTTTTT. Its translation: CASMGERLAGPNTGELFF.

This clonotype has at least ten counts. The chain links TRBV20-1 to TRBJ1-5; D is undetermined. Trimming left V 2 bases short and J 4 bases short, with 9 bases between. CDR1 is DFQATT, CDR2 SNEGSKA, per germline (reference sequence). The CDR3 length is 13 residues. The CDR3 sequence is CSARLPPNQPQHF. The CDR3 region has the DNA TGCAGTGCTAGACTCCCCCCGAATCAGCCCCAGCATTTT.

This clonotype was detected many times. The J gene is TRBJ1-1, the V gene TRBV20-1; D is uncertain. Germline CDR1 DFQATT, CDR2 SNEGSKA (reference sequence). With 2 bases removed from V and 1 base from J, the gap between germline ends came to 8 bases. This CDR3 region has 13 residues. CDR3 nucleotides: TGCAGTGCTAGAACCCCGTGGAACACTGAAGCTTTCTTT. Its protein is CSARTPWNTEAFF.